The next 29 T cell receptor beta chains were all read from a single sample in a study of T-cell memory formation after mild COVID-19. TCRdb re-derived calls from the 5' RACE reads in MiXCR, one entry per CDR3 protein. The repertoire holds 100,000 to 150,000 distinct CDR3 sequences, with roughly 6% as singletons. The specimen sequenced was PBMCs or a T cell subset sorted from them (not recorded which). The receptors were gathered from an adult woman who had mild COVID-19 (a few samples of this study predate the infection). Cell type and time point are not known.

The V call is TRBV20-1, the J call TRBJ1-5; TRBD1 matches at 12 bases. With V trimmed by 1 base and J by 6 bases, 7 bases remained unmatched. Germline assignment: CDR1 DFQATT and CDR2 SNEGSKA (reference sequence). This CDR3 comprises 16 residues. In DNA form, the CDR3 reads TGCAGTGCTAGAGTGGGACAGGGGGCTAGGGGTCAGCCCCAGCATTTT. Translated: CSARVGQGARGQPQHF.

The chain couples TRBV12-3 or TRBV12-4 to TRBJ2-1; 7 bases are shared with TRBD2. The CDR3 is 15 amino acids. V trimming: 3 bases; J trimming: 6 bases; junction bases outside the gene matches: 8. Here the CDR3 reads CASSLGGSAGNEQFF. The CDR3, as DNA: TGTGCCAGCAGTTTGGGCGGGAGCGCTGGCAATGAGCAGTTCTTC.

V and J are TRBV5-1 and TRBJ1-2; 8 bases are shared with TRBD1. J was trimmed by 6 bases and V by 0 bases; bases with no gene match: 7. Germline V lookup: CDR1 SGHRS, CDR2 YFSETQ. The CDR3 runs to 15 residues. CDR3 DNA: TGCGCCAGCAGCTTGGCCGGACAGGGAATGGATGGCTACACCTTC. This codes for CASSLAGQGMDGYTF.

This clonotype showed up just a few times. The chain recombines TRBV12-3 or TRBV12-4 with TRBJ1-3, with D possibly TRBD1 on 5 matching bases. Trimming took off 6 bases at V and 4 bases at J, with 19 bases between the two ends. The CDR3 covers 16 residues. The CDR3: CASSHIQVWSGNTIYF. Here the CDR3 DNA reads TGTGCCAGCAGCCATATACAGGTCTGGTCAGGAAACACCATATATTTT.

This clonotype turned up a few times. V and J are TRBV12-3 or TRBV12-4 and TRBJ2-2, with 8 bases identical to TRBD2. Trimming took 3 bases from V and 3 from J; bases not matched to a gene: 6. CDR3 length: 16 residues. CDR3 DNA sequence: TGTGCCAGCAGTTTTTTAACTAGCGGTTACACCGGGGAGCTGTTTTTT. Translated: CASSFLTSGYTGELFF.

Note on this clonotype: The junction differs from germline at one of its ends, possibly a read error. The J gene is TRBJ2-3, the V gene TRBV7-8, with 12 positions matching TRBD2. This CDR3 region has 17 residues. CDR1 is SGHVS, CDR2 FQNEAQ, per germline. CDR3: CASSLRLAGDNTDKQYF. For the CDR3, the DNA is TGTGCCAGCAGCCTACGACTAGCGGGGGACAACACAGATAAGCAGTATTTT.

This clonotype appeared many times. This chain uses TRBV5-1 with TRBJ1-1, with 7 positions matching TRBD1. The CDR3 is made up of 14 amino acids. Germline V CDR1 and CDR2: SGHRS, YFSETQ. J lost 5 bases, V lost 0 bases, and 4 bases had no gene match. The CDR3: CASSLGQGLTEAFF. As DNA, the CDR3 is TGCGCCAGCAGCTTGGGACAGGGCCTTACTGAAGCTTTCTTT.

The V and J genes are TRBV5-5 and TRBJ2-3; 10 bases match TRBD2. The length of the CDR3 is 16 residues. The V and J ends lost 1 base and 2 bases, in that order; junction bases with no gene match: 4. Germline assignment: CDR1 SGHKS and CDR2 YYEKEE (reference sequence). CDR3 sequence reads: CASSLTSGVVTDTQYF. Written as DNA, the CDR3 is TGTGCCAGCAGCTTGACTAGCGGGGTTGTCACAGATACGCAGTATTTT.

This clonotype occurred a few times. The chain has TRBV5-1 and TRBJ1-3; TRBD1 is a possible D gene (5 bases). V lost 0 bases to trimming and J lost 3 bases, with 13 bases between them. The CDR3 contains 16 residues. Germline V gene lookup returns CDR1 SGHRS and CDR2 YFSETQ. CDR3 sequence reads: CASSLETVNLGNTIYF. The CDR3 nucleotides read TGCGCCAGCAGCTTGGAGACAGTAAACCTTGGAAACACCATATATTTT.

This clonotype has just a few counts. The V gene is TRBV6-2 or TRBV6-3, the J gene TRBJ2-7, with 9 bases aligning to TRBD1. Germline V gene lookup returns CDR1 MNHEY and CDR2 SVGEGT. J was trimmed by 1 base and V by 5 bases; bases with no gene match: 6. CDR3 size: 15 residues. The CDR3 DNA is TGTGCCAGCAGTCCCGGGACAGGGAGGTCCTACGAGCAGTACTTC. As protein: CASSPGTGRSYEQYF.

This clonotype has only a few counts. This chain joins TRBV6-5 and TRBJ2-1; D is unclear. The ends were cut back, 0 bases at V and 10 bases at J, with 10 bases in the middle. This CDR3 is built from 13 residues. In germline, CDR1 is MNHEY, CDR2 SVGAGI. The CDR3 is CASSYSPRGEQFF. The CDR3 region has the DNA TGTGCCAGCAGTTACTCTCCCCGAGGCGAGCAGTTCTTC.

This clonotype was seen a few times. V gene TRBV7-9 combines with J gene TRBJ2-1; maybe TRBD2 (5 bases). Trimming removed 1 base at V and 3 bases at J, with 13 bases between. The V gene's germline CDR1 is SEHNR and CDR2 FQNEAQ (reference sequence). CDR3 length equals 16 residues. In DNA, the CDR3 is TGTGCCAGCAGCTTAGATTCCAGCGGAATCTACAATGAGCAGTTCTTC. It is translated as CASSLDSSGIYNEQFF.

This clonotype was picked up many times. The chain employs TRBV6-5 and TRBJ2-3; D might be TRBD2 (6 bases). CDR1 and CDR2 from the germline V gene are MNHEY and SVGAGI. The germline V and J ends were trimmed by 0 bases and 0 bases, with 7 bases remaining between them. This CDR3 is 15 amino acids long. CDR3 sequence (DNA): TGTGCCAGCAGTTACTCACTAGCTAGCACAGATACGCAGTATTTT. Amino acids: CASSYSLASTDTQYF.

This clonotype was observed at least ten times. The genes are TRBV5-1 and TRBJ1-2; no firm D call. The CDR3 is made up of 15 amino acids. V lost 0 bases and J lost 2, with 11 bases in between. Per the germline V gene, CDR1 is SGHRS and CDR2 is YFSETQ. In DNA, the CDR3 is TGCGCCAGCAGCTTGGTAGGCCGGCAGAACTATGGCTACACCTTC. Translated, it gives CASSLVGRQNYGYTF.

The chain has TRBV6-5 and TRBJ1-2; no clear D. Trimming left V 3 bases short and J 8 bases short, with 19 bases between. The CDR3 has 15 residues. Germline loops: CDR1 MNHEY, CDR2 SVGAGI. CDR3 region: CASSYSPTREGGYTF. Written as DNA, the CDR3 is TGTGCCAGCAGTTATTCCCCGACAAGGGAGGGAGGCTACACCTTC.

A few counts support this clonotype. V usage is TRBV11-2 and J usage is TRBJ2-1; 8 bases map to TRBD1. The trim removed 1 base at V and 0 bases at J, leaving 5 bases unmatched. There are 17 residues in the CDR3. The germline V gene encodes CDR1 SGHAT and CDR2 FQNNGV. The CDR3 loop reads CASSLAGQGSSYNEQFF. The DNA for the CDR3 is TGTGCCAGCAGCTTAGCCGGACAGGGCAGCTCCTACAATGAGCAGTTCTTC.

CDR3 residues: CASSHGTSGMVRTQYF. Here the CDR3 DNA reads TGTGCCAGCAGCCATGGGACTAGCGGGATGGTACGGACCCAGTACTTC. V and J are TRBV27 and TRBJ2-5, with 13 nucleotides matching TRBD2. CDR1 is MNHEY and CDR2 is SMNVEV in the germline V gene (reference sequence). The length of the CDR3 is 16 residues. Germline trimming cut 6 bases from V and 7 bases from J; bases unmatched to any gene: 11.

This clonotype has only a few counts. This chain joins TRBV5-5 and TRBJ1-1; D remains unclear. V lost 3 bases and J 1 base, leaving 13 bases between the germline ends. Germline CDR1 is SGHKS and CDR2 is YYEKEE (reference sequence). This CDR3 spans 15 amino acids. CDR3 loop: CASSSGRVQNTEAFF. As DNA, the CDR3 is TGTGCCAGCAGCTCAGGACGGGTCCAGAACACTGAAGCTTTCTTT.

In its sample, this clonotype was seen many times. The rearrangement uses TRBV5-1 and TRBJ1-1, with D possibly matching TRBD1 (6 bases). CDR1 is SGHRS, CDR2 YFSETQ, per germline. This CDR3 has 14 amino acids. V lost 4 bases and J 6 bases, leaving 16 bases between the germline ends. For the CDR3, the DNA is TGCGCCAGCAGCCTGGACAGTCCGGGTTCTGAAGCTTTCTTT. Encoded protein: CASSLDSPGSEAFF.

As to this clonotype: This may be a read error: a much more frequent sequence differs by one nucleotide. The CDR3 region is CASRHGHTEAFF. CDR3 nucleotide sequence: TGTGCCAGCAGACACGGGCACACTGAAGCTTTCTTT. This chain connects TRBV7-9 to TRBJ1-1; D remains ambiguous. Germline V gene data show CDR1 as SEHNR and CDR2 as FQNEAQ (reference sequence). The CDR3 is 12 residues long. V was pared by 6 bases and J by 3 bases, with 8 bases between.

This clonotype was recorded at least ten times. The chain recombines TRBV5-1 with TRBJ2-3; the match to TRBD1 covers 7 bases. Germline-derived CDR1 and CDR2 are SGHRS and YFSETQ. The CDR3 spans 15 residues. The V segment lost 0 bases and the J segment 3 bases; nucleotides outside the gene matches: 4. The CDR3 sequence: CASSLARQGTDTQYF. The CDR3 coding sequence is TGCGCCAGCAGCTTGGCGCGACAGGGAACAGATACGCAGTATTTT.

This clonotype was counted at least ten times. The rearrangement joins TRBV7-2 to TRBJ2-3; D is unclear. The V gene's germline CDR1 is SGHTA and CDR2 FQGNSA. The V gene lost 1 base and the J gene lost 2 bases, with 7 bases spanning the gap. The CDR3 has 14 amino acids. The DNA for the CDR3 is TGTGCCAGCAGCTTAGAGGGCCACACAGATACGCAGTATTTT. Amino acid sequence: CASSLEGHTDTQYF.

This clonotype was counted only a few times. V usage is TRBV20-1 and J usage is TRBJ1-1, with a weak D call TRBD1 (5 bases). The germline gives CDR1 DFQATT, CDR2 SNEGSKA (reference sequence). CDR3 length equals 13 residues. V lost 5 bases, J lost 0 bases, and 10 bases lay in between. As DNA, the CDR3 is TGCAGTGCTTCCAGGGATATGAACACTGAAGCTTTCTTT. Translating gives CSASRDMNTEAFF.

This clonotype was seen at least ten times. In DNA, the CDR3 is TGCGCCAGCAGCTTGGAGGGGACAGGTCTCCTCCACTTT. This translates into CASSLEGTGLLHF. The rearrangement joins TRBV5-1 to TRBJ1-6, with TRBD1 identical over 8 bases. Germline V gene data show CDR1 as SGHRS and CDR2 as YFSETQ. CDR3 length: 13 amino acids. The ends lost 0 bases at V and 15 bases at J; junction bases unmatched: 5.

This clonotype turned up a few times. This chain links TRBV5-1 with TRBJ1-3; D perhaps matches TRBD1 (6 bases). The length of the CDR3 is 15 residues. Germline V CDR1 and CDR2: SGHRS, YFSETQ. Trimming removed 4 bases from V and 0 bases from J, with 11 bases in between. CDR3 loop: CASSPGQNSGNTIYF. In DNA, the CDR3 is TGCGCCAGCAGCCCGGGACAAAACTCTGGAAACACCATATATTTT.

This clonotype came up many times. V and J are TRBV7-2 and TRBJ1-5, with TRBD1 matching over 8 bases. This CDR3 comprises 14 residues. V was pared by 5 bases and J by 10 bases, with 10 bases of the junction left unmatched. Germline-derived CDR1 and CDR2 are SGHTA and FQGNSA. In DNA form, the CDR3 reads TGTGCCAGCAGCCTCTTGACAGGGGCCCGACCCCAGCATTTT. It yields the protein CASSLLTGARPQHF.

This clonotype has just a few counts. This chain joins TRBV2 and TRBJ2-7; D gene uncertain. This CDR3 is 16 amino acids long. The germline V gene encodes CDR1 SNHLY and CDR2 FYNNEI. The V end lost 10 bases, the J end lost 3 bases, and 25 bases lay between the germline ends. CDR3 region: CATKGLVGSPLYEQYF. The CDR3, as DNA: TGTGCCACCAAGGGCCTGGTTGGGTCGCCCCTCTACGAGCAGTACTTC.

The V call is TRBV9, the J call TRBJ2-1, with a tentative D call TRBD2 (6 bases). The CDR3 length is 15 residues. The V end lost 4 bases, the J end lost 5 bases, and 16 bases lay between the germline ends. Germline V gives CDR1 SGDLS, CDR2 YYNGEE. CDR3 loop: CASSPVRGRNNEQFF. The CDR3 DNA reads TGTGCCAGCAGCCCCGTCCGGGGGAGGAACAATGAGCAGTTCTTC.

The chain recombines TRBV29-1 with TRBJ2-3, with 7 bases lining up with TRBD1. CDR1 is SQVTM and CDR2 is ANQGSEA in the germline V gene. This CDR3 contains 13 residues. With 4 bases clipped from V and 2 bases from J, the junction kept 3 bases outside the gene matches. The CDR3 protein is CSVAGGNTDTQYF. CDR3 nucleotides: TGCAGCGTTGCAGGGGGAAACACAGATACGCAGTATTTT.